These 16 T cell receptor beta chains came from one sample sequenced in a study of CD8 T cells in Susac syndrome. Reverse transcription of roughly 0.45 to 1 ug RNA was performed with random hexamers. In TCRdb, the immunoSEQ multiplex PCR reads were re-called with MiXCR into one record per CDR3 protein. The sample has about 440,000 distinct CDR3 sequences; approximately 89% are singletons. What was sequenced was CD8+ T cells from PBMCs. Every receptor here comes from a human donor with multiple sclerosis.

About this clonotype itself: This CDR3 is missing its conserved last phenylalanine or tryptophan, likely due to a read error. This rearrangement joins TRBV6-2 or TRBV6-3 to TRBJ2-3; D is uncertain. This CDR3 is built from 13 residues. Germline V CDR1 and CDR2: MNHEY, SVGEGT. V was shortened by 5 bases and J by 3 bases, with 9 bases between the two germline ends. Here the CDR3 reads CASSPLLTDTQYL. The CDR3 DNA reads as TGTGCCAGCAGTCCACTACTGACAGATACGCAGTATTTG.

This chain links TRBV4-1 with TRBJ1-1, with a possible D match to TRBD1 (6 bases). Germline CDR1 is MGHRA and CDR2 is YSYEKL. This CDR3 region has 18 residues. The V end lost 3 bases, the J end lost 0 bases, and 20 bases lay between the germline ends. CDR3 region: CASSQVQGSSDLNTEAFF. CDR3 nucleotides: TGCGCCAGCAGCCAGGTACAGGGTTCTTCGGACTTGAACACTGAAGCTTTCTTT.

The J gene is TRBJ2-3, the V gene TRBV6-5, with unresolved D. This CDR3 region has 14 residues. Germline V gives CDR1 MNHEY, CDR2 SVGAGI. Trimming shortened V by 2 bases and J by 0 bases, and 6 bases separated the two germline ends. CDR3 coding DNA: TGTGCCAGCAGTTACGTGGAAAGCACAGATACGCAGTATTTT. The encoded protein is CASSYVESTDTQYF.

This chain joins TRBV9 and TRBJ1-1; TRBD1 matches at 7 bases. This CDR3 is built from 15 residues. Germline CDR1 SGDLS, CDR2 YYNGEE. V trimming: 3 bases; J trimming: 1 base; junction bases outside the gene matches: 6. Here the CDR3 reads CASSASTGKNTEAFF. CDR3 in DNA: TGTGCCAGCAGCGCCTCGACAGGGAAGAACACTGAAGCTTTCTTT.

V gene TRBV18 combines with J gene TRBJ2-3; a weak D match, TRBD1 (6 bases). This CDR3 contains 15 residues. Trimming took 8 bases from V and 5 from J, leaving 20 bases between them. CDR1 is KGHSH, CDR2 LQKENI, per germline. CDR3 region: CASPPTAGAGDTQYF. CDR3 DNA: TGTGCCAGCCCGCCGACGGCAGGGGCCGGAGATACGCAGTATTTT.

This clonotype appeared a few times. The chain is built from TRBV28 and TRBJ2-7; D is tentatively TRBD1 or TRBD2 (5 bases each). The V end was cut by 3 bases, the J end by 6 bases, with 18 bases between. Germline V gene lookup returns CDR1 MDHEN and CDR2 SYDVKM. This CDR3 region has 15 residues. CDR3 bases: TGTGCCAGCAGTTTTGAAGTGAGGGGTGAGGGCGAGCAGTACTTC. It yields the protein CASSFEVRGEGEQYF.

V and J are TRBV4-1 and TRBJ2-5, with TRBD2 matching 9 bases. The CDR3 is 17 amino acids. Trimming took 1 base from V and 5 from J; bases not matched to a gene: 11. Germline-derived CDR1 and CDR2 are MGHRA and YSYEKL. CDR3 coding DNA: TGCGCCAGCAGCCAAGCGCCTAGCGGGGTAAATGGGGAGACCCAGTACTTC. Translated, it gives CASSQAPSGVNGETQYF.

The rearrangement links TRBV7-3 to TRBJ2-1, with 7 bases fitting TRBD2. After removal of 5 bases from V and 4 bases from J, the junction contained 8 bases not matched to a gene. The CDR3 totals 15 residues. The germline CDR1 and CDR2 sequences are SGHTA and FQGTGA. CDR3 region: CASSPSGEYYNEQFF. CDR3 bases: TGTGCCAGCAGCCCCAGCGGGGAATATTACAATGAGCAGTTCTTC. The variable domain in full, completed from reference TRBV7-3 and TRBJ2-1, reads GAGVSQTPSNKVTEKGKYVELRCDPISGHTALYWYRQSLGQGPEFLIYFQGTGAADDSGLPNDRFFAVRPEGSVSTLKIQRTERGDSAVYLCASSPSGEYYNEQFFGPGTRLTVL.

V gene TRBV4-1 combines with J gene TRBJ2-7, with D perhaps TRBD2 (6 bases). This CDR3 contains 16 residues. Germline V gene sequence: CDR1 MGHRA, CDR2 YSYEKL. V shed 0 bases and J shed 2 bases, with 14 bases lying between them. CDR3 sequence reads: CASSQEGVAVTYEQYF. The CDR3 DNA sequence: TGCGCCAGCAGCCAAGAGGGGGTAGCGGTGACCTACGAGCAGTACTTC.

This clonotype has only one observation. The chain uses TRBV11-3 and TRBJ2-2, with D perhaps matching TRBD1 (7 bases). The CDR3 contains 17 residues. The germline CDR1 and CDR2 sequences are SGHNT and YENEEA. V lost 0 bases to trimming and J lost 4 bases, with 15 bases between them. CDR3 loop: CASSLESFQGGTGELFF. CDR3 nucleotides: TGTGCCAGCAGCTTAGAATCCTTCCAGGGGGGCACCGGGGAGCTGTTTTTT.

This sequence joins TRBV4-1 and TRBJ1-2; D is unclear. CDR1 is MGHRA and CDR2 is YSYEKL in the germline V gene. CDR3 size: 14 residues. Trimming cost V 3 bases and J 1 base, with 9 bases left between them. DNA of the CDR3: TGCGCCAGCAGCCACCAGACTGATAACTATGGCTACACCTTC. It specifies CASSHQTDNYGYTF.

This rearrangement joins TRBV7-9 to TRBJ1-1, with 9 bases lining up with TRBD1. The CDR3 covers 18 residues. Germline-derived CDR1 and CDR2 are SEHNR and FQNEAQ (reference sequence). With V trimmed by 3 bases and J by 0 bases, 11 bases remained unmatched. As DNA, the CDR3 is TGTGCCAGCAGCTTCTCCTTACCGGGACAGGGCATGAACACTGAAGCTTTCTTT. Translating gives CASSFSLPGQGMNTEAFF.

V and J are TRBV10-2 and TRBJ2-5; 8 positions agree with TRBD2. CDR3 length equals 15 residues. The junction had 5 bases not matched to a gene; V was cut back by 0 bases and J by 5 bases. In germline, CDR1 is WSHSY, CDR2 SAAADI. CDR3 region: CASSESATSDETQYF. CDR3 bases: TGCGCCAGCAGTGAGTCCGCGACTAGCGATGAGACCCAGTACTTC.

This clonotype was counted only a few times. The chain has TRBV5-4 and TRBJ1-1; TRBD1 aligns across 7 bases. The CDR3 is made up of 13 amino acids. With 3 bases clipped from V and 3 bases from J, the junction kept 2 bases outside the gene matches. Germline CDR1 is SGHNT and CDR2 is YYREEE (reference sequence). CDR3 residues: CASSSGTDTEAFF. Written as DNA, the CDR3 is TGTGCCAGCAGCTCCGGGACAGACACTGAAGCTTTCTTT.

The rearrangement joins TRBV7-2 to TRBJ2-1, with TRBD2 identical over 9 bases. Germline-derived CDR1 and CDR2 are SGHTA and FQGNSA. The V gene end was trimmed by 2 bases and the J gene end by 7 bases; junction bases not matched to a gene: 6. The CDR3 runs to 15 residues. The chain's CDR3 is CASSLFAGGPNEQFF. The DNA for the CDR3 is TGTGCCAGCAGCTTATTCGCGGGGGGGCCGAATGAGCAGTTCTTC.

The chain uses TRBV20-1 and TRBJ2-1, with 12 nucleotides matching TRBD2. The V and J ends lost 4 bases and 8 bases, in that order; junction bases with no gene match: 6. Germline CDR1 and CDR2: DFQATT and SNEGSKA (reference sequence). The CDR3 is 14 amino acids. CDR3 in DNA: TGCAGTGCTACCCGACTAGCGGGGGAGGATGAGCAGTTCTTC. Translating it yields CSATRLAGEDEQFF.